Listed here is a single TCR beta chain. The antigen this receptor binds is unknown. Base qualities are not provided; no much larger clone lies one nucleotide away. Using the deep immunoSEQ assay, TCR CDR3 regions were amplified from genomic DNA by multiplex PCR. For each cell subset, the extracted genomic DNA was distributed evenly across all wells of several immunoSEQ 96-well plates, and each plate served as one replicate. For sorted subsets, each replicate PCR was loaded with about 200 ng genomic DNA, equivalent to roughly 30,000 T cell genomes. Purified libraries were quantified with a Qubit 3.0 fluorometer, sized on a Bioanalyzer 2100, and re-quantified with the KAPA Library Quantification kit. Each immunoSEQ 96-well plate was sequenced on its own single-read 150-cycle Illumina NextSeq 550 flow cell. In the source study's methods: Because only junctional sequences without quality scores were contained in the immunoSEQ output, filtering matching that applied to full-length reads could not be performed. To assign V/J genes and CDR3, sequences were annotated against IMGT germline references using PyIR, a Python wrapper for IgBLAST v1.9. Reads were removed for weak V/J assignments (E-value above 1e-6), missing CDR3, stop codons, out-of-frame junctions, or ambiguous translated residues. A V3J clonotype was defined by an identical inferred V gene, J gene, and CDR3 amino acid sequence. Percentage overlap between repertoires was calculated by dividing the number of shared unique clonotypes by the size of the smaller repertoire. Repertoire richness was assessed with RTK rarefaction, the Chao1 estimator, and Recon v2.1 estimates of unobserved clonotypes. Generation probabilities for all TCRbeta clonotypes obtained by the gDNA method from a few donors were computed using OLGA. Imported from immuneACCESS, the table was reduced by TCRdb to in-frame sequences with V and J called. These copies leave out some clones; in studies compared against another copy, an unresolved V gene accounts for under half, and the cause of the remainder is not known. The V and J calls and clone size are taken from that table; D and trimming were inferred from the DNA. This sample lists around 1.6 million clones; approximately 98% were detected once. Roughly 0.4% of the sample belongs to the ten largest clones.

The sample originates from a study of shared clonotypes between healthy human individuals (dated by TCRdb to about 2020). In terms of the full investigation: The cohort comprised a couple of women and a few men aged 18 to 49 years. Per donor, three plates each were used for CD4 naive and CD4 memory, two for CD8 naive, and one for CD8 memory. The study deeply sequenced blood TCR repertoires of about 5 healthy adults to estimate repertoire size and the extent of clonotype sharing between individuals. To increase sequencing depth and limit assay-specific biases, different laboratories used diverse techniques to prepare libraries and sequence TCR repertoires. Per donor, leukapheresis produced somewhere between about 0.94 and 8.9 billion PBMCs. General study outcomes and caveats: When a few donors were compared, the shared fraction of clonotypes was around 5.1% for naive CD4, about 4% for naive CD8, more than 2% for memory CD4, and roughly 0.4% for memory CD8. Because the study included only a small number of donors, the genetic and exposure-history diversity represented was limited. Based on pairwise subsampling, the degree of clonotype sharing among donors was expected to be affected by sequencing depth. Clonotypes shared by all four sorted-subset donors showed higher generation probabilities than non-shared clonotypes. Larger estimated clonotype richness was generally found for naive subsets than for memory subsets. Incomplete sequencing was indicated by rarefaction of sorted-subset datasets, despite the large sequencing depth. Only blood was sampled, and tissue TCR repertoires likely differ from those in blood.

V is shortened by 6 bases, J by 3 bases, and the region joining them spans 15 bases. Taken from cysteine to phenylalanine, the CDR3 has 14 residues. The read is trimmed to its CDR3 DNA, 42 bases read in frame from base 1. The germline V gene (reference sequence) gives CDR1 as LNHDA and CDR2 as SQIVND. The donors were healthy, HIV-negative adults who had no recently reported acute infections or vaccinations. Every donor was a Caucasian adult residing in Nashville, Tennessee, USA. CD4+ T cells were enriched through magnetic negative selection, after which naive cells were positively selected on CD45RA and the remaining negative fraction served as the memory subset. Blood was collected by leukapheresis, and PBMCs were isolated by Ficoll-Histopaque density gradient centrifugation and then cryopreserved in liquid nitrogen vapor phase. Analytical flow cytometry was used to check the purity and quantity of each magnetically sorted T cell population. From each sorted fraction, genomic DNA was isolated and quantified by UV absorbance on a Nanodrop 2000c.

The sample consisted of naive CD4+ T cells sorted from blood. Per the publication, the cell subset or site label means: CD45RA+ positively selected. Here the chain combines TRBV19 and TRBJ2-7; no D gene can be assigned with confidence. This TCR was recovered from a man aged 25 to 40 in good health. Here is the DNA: TGTGCCAGTAGCTCCGGCGGTATCTACTACGAGCAGTACTTC. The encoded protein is CASSSGGIYYEQYF.